These 12 T cell receptor beta chains were all obtained from the same sample, sequenced in a study of T cell responses to AZD1222 COVID-19 vaccine. Here immunoSEQ multiplex PCR was the method, and the copy in TCRdb shows in-frame clones only, minus some. The sample has roughly 140,000 clones; 88% are singletons. Sequences were derived from peripheral blood, sampled on day 0 of AZD1222 vaccination. The receptors were gathered from an adult in good health.

V usage is TRBV6-5 and J usage is TRBJ2-5; 7 nucleotides agree with TRBD1. The germline V gene has CDR1 MNHEY and CDR2 SVGAGI. The CDR3 has 14 residues. The V segment lost 0 bases and the J segment 5 bases; nucleotides outside the gene matches: 3. The CDR3 loop is CASSYSMTGETQYF. In nucleotides, the CDR3 is TGTGCCAGCAGTTACTCGATGACAGGGGAGACCCAGTACTTC.

The chain combines TRBV19 with TRBJ1-4; D ambiguous. Germline CDR1 LNHDA, CDR2 SQIVND (reference sequence). Trimming cost V 7 bases and J 0 bases, with 12 bases left between them. This CDR3 contains 15 residues. CDR3 nucleotide sequence: TGTGCCAGTACTCAACAAGGTTCAACTAATGAAAAACTGTTTTTT. Protein sequence: CASTQQGSTNEKLFF. The entire variable domain, with the rest obtained from reference TRBV19 and TRBJ1-4, is as follows: DGGITQSPKYLFRKEGQNVTLSCEQNLNHDAMYWYRQDPGQGLRLIYYSQIVNDFQKGDIAEGYSVSREKKESFPLTVTSAQKNPTAFYLCASTQQGSTNEKLFFGSGTQLSVL.

The chain carries TRBV21-1 and TRBJ2-7; the table calls TRBD2, which could not be checked here. TRBV21-1 is noted as a pseudogene. The CDR3 consists of 15 residues. The CDR3 region is CASSKGGPKRDEQYF. The DNA of the CDR3 is TGTGCCAGCAGCAAAGGCGGGCCGAAGCGGGACGAGCAGTACTTC.

The chain combines TRBV9 with TRBJ1-2; the D gene is possibly TRBD1 (6 bases). The CDR3 is made up of 14 amino acids. V was clipped by 2 bases and J by 7 bases, with 15 bases between them. CDR1 is SGDLS and CDR2 is YYNGEE in the germline V gene. CDR3 amino acids: CASSVDTGRGGYTF. The DNA for the CDR3 is TGTGCCAGCAGCGTGGATACAGGGAGGGGTGGCTACACCTTC.

The CDR3 sequence: CATSVEGATNEKLFF. The CDR3 DNA is TGTGCCACCAGCGTGGAGGGTGCAACTAATGAAAAACTGTTTTTT. The chain is built from TRBV15 and TRBJ1-4; D not certain. V was trimmed by 5 bases and J by 0 bases, leaving 10 bases between them. Germline CDR1 and CDR2: LNHNV and YYDKDF (reference sequence). The CDR3 loop spans 15 amino acids.

This rearrangement joins TRBV6-2 or TRBV6-3 to TRBJ2-3; D may be TRBD2 (5 bases). The CDR3 sequence is 15 residues long. V shed 2 bases and J shed 0 bases, with 9 bases lying between them. CDR1 and CDR2 (germline): MNHEY, SVGEGT. Here the CDR3 reads CASSYRRASTDTQYF. CDR3 nucleotides: TGTGCCAGCAGTTACCGGCGGGCGAGCACAGATACGCAGTATTTT.

This clone has a single count. The rearrangement joins TRBV19 to TRBJ1-2, with D tentatively TRBD1 (5 bases). The CDR3 contains 14 residues. V dropped 3 bases and J dropped 2 bases, with 10 bases sitting between them. CDR1 is LNHDA and CDR2 is SQIVND in the germline V gene (reference sequence). The CDR3, as DNA: TGTGCCAGTAGTATGGGCGGGACGAACTATGGCTACACCTTC. As protein: CASSMGGTNYGYTF.

The J gene is TRBJ2-5, the V gene TRBV6-5, with D unclear. Germline lookup yields CDR1 MNHEY and CDR2 SVGAGI. Trimming pared 2 bases from V and 4 bases from J, leaving 2 bases between. This CDR3 has 11 amino acids. CDR3 DNA: TGTGCCAGCAGTTACCGAGAGACCCAGTACTTC. Protein product: CASSYRETQYF.

The CDR3 DNA follows: TGTGCCTGGAGCGCGGCGGGAATCCCTGGAAACACCATATATTTT. Translating it yields CAWSAAGIPGNTIYF. The V call is TRBV30, the J call TRBJ1-3, with no clear D. CDR1 is GTSNPN, CDR2 SVGIG, per germline (reference sequence). The CDR3 spans 15 residues. V was trimmed by 3 bases and J by 2 bases, leaving 14 bases between them.

This clone was counted once. This rearrangement joins TRBV29-1 to TRBJ1-6; 7 bases align to TRBD1. CDR3 length equals 12 residues. From germline, CDR1 is SQVTM and CDR2 ANQGSEA. Trimming removed 6 bases from V and 6 bases from J; junction bases left unmatched: 2. Written as DNA, the CDR3 is TGCAGCGTAAGACAGGGTAATTCACCCCTCCACTTT. It specifies CSVRQGNSPLHF.

The chain joins TRBV28 to TRBJ2-3; a possible D gene is TRBD1 (7 bases). This CDR3 contains 18 residues. The V gene's germline CDR1 is MDHEN and CDR2 SYDVKM. V lost 10 bases to trimming and J lost 7 bases, with 33 bases between them. For the CDR3, the DNA is TGTGCCACACAACCCGCCTCGACGGGGGCAGGGGGTGTGTATACGCAGTATTTT. It codes for CATQPASTGAGGVYTQYF. Full variable domain (remainder filled in from reference TRBV28 and TRBJ2-3): DVKVTQSSRYLVKRTGEKVFLECVQDMDHENMFWYRQDPGLGLRLIYFSYDVKMKEKGDIPEGYSVSREKKERFSLILESASTNQTSMYLCATQPASTGAGGVYTQYFGPGTRLTVL.

V and J are TRBV7-2 and TRBJ2-7; D possibly matches TRBD1 or TRBD2 (5 bases each). The CDR3 is 16 amino acids. Germline values: CDR1 SGHTA, CDR2 FQGNSA. Trimming removed 4 bases from V and 1 base from J, with 17 bases in between. DNA for the CDR3: TGTGCCAGCAGCTCCACCCTATTGGGGGTTTCCTACGAGCAGTACTTC. The encoded protein is CASSSTLLGVSYEQYF.